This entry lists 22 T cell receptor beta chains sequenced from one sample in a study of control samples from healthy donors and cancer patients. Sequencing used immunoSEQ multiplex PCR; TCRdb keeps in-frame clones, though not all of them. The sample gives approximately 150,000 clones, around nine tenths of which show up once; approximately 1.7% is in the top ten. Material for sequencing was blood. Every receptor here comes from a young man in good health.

CDR3 region: CATPPRSYEQYF. CDR3 coding DNA: TGTGCCACTCCGCCCCGCTCATACGAGCAGTACTTC. The chain combines TRBV24-1 with TRBJ2-7; D uncertain. V was cut by 10 bases and J by 4 bases, with 13 bases left in between. The CDR3 covers 12 residues. Looked up from germline, CDR1 is KGHDR and CDR2 is SFDVKD.

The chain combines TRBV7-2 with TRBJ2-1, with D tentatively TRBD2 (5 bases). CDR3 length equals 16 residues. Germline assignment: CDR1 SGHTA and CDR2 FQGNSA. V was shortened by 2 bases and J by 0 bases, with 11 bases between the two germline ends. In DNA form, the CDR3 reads TGTGCCAGCAGCTTATCCTGGGCGGGCTCCTACAATGAGCAGTTCTTC. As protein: CASSLSWAGSYNEQFF.

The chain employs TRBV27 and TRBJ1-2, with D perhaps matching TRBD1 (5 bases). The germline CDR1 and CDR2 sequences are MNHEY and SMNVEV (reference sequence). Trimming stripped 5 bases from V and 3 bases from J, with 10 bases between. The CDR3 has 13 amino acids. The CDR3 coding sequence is TGTGCCAGCAGTCCGCAGGGCGACTATGGCTACACCTTC. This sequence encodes CASSPQGDYGYTF.

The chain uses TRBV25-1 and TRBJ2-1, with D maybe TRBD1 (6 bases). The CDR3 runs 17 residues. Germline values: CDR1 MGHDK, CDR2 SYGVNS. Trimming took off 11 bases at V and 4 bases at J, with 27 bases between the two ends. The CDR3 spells CAPPPTQGHPIYNEQFF. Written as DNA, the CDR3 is TGTGCCCCCCCACCCACCCAGGGACACCCAATATACAATGAGCAGTTCTTC.

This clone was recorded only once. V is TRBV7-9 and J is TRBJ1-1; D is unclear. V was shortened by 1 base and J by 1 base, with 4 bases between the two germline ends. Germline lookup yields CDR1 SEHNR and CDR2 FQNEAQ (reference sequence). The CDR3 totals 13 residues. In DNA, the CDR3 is TGTGCCAGCAGCTTAGATACGAACACTGAAGCTTTCTTT. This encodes CASSLDTNTEAFF.

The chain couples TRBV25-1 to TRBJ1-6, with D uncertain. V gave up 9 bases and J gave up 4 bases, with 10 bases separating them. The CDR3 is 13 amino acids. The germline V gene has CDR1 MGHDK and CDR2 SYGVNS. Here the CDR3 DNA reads TGTGCCAGTCGCGAGACGTATAATTCACCCCTCCACTTT. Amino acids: CASRETYNSPLHF.

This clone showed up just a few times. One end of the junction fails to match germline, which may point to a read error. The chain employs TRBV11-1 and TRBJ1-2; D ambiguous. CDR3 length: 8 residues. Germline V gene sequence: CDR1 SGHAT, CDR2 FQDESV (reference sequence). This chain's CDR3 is CANQPWSF. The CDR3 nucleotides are TGTGCCAACCAGCCGTGGAGTTTC.

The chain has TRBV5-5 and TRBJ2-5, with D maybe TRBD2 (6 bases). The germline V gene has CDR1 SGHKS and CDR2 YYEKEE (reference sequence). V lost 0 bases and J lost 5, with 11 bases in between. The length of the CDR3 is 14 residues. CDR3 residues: CASSLGGGAETQYF. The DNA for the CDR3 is TGTGCCAGCAGCTTGGGTGGAGGGGCGGAGACCCAGTACTTC.

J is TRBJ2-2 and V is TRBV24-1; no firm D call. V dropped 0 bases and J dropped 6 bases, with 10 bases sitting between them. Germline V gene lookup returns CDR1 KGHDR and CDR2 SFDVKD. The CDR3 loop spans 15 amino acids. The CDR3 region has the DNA TGTGCCACCAGTGATTTGGGTTATTTAGCCGGGGAGCTGTTTTTT. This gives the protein CATSDLGYLAGELFF.

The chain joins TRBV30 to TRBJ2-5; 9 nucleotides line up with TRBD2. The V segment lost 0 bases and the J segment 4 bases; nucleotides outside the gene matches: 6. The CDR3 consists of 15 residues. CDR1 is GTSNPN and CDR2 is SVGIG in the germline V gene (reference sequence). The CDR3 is CAWSVGAGGLETQYF. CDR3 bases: TGTGCCTGGAGTGTAGGTGCGGGGGGGCTAGAGACCCAGTACTTC.

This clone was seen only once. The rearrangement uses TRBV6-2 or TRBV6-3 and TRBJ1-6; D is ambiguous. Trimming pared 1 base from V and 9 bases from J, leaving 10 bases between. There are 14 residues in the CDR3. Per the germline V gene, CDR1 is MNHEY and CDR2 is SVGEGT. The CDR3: CASSYWAGGSPLHF. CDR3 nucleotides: TGTGCCAGCAGTTACTGGGCGGGCGGTTCACCCCTCCACTTT.

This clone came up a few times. For the CDR3, the DNA is TGTGCCAGCAGCCCTAGGTCGGGCCCGAACACCGGGGAGCTGTTTTTT. Protein product: CASSPRSGPNTGELFF. V and J are TRBV7-9 and TRBJ2-2; no firm D call. CDR1 is SEHNR, CDR2 FQNEAQ, per germline (reference sequence). The CDR3 consists of 16 residues. Deletions cut 5 bases from V and 0 bases from J, with 13 bases between. Full variable domain (outside the CDR3, taken from reference TRBV7-9 and TRBJ2-2): DTGVSQNPRHKITKRGQNVTFRCDPISEHNRLYWYRQTLGQGPEFLTYFQNEAQLEKSRLLSDRFSAERPKGSFSTLEIQRTEQGDSAMYLCASSPRSGPNTGELFFGEGSRLTVL.

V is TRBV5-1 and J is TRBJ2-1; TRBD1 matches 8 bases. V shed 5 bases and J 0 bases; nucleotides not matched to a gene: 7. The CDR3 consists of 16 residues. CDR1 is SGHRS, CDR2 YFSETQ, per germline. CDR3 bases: TGCGCCAGCAGTCGCCGGACAGGGCGCTCCTACAATGAGCAGTTCTTC. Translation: CASSRRTGRSYNEQFF.

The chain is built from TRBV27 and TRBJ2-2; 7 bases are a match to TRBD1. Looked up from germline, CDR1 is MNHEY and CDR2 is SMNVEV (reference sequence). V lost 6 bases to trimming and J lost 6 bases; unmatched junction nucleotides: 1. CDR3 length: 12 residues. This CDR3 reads CASRTGSGELFF. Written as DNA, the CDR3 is TGTGCCAGCAGGACAGGGTCCGGGGAGCTGTTTTTT.

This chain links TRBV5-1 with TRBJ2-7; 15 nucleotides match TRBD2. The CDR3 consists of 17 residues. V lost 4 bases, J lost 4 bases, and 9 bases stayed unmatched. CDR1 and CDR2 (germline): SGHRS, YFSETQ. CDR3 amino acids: CASSATTGLAGGYEQYF. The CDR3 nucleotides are TGCGCCAGCAGCGCAACCACGGGACTAGCGGGGGGTTACGAGCAGTACTTC.

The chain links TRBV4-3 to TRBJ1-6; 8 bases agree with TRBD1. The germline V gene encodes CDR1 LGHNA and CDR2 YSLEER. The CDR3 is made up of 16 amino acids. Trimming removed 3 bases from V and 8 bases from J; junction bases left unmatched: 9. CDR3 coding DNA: TGCGCCAGCAGCCACGGGACAGGTGGGTGGGATTCACCCCTCCACTTT. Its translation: CASSHGTGGWDSPLHF.

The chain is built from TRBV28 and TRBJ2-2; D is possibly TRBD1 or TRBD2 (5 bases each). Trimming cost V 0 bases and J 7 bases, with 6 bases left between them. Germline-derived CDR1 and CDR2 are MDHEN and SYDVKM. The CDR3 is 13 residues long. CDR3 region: CASSLWGDGELFF. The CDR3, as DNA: TGTGCCAGCAGTTTATGGGGGGACGGGGAGCTGTTTTTT.

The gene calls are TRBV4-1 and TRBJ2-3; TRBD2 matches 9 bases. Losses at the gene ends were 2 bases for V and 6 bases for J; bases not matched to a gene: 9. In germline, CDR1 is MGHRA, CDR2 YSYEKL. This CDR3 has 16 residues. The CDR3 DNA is TGCGCCAGCAGCCAACGCGGCGGGGGGGCCTGGGATACGCAGTATTTT. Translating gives CASSQRGGGAWDTQYF.

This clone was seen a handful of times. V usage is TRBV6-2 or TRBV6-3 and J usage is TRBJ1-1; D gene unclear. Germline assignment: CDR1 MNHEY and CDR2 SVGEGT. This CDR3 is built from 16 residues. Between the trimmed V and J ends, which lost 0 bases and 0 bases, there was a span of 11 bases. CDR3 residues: CASSYSSAAMNTEAFF. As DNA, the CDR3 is TGTGCCAGCAGTTACTCGAGCGCAGCCATGAACACTGAAGCTTTCTTT.

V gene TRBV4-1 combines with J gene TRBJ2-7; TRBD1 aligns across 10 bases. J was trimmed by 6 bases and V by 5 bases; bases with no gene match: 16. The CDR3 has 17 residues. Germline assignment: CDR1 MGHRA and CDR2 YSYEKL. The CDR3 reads CASSFNPSRGQGTEQYF. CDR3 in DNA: TGCGCCAGCAGCTTTAACCCTTCACGGGGACAGGGGACCGAGCAGTACTTC.

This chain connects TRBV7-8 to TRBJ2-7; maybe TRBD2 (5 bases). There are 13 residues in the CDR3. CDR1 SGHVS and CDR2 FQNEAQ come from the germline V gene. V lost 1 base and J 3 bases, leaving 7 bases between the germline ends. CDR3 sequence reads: CASSLGGDYEQYF. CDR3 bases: TGTGCCAGCAGCTTAGGGGGAGACTACGAGCAGTACTTC.

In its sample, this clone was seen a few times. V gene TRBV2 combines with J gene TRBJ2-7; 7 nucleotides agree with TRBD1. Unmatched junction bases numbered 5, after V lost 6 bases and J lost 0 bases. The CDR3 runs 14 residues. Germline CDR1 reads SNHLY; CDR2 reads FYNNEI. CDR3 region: CASSAWDSSYEQYF. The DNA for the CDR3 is TGTGCCAGCAGCGCCTGGGACAGCTCCTACGAGCAGTACTTC.